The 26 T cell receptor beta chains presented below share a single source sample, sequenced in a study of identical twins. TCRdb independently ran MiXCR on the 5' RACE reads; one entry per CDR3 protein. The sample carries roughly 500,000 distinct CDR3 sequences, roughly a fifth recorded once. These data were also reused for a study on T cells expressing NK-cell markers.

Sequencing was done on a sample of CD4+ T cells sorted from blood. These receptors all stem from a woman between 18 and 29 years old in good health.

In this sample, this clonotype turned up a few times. CDR3 region: CASSLGRGGGQETQYF. DNA of the CDR3: TGTGCCAGCAGCTTAGGACGAGGGGGGGGTCAAGAGACCCAGTACTTC. The rearrangement joins TRBV7-2 to TRBJ2-5, with D maybe TRBD2 (7 bases). Germline values: CDR1 SGHTA, CDR2 FQGNSA. Trimming removed 1 base from V and 2 bases from J, with 14 bases in between. The CDR3 runs to 16 residues.

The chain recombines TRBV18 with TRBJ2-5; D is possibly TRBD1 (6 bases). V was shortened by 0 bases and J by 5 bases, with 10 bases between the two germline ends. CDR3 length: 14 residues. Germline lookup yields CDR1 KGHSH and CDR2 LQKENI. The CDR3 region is CASSPPSDRETQYF. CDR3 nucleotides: TGTGCCAGCTCACCACCGTCAGACAGGGAGACCCAGTACTTC.

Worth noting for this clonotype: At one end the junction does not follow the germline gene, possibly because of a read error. The CDR3 sequence is CSVQDRVREQYF. In DNA, the CDR3 is TGCAGCGTTCAAGACAGGGTTAGAGAGCAGTACTTC. J is TRBJ2-7 and V is TRBV29-1; 7 nucleotides align to TRBD1. The CDR3 contains 12 residues. Germline V gene lookup returns CDR1 SQVTM and CDR2 ANQGSEA.

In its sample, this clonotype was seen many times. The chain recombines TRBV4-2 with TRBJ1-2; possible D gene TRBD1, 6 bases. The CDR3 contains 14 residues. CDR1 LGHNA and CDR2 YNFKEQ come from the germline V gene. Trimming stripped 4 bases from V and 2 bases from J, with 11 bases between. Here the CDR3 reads CASSPRTANYGYTF. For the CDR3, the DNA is TGTGCCAGCAGCCCTCGGACAGCCAACTATGGCTACACCTTC.

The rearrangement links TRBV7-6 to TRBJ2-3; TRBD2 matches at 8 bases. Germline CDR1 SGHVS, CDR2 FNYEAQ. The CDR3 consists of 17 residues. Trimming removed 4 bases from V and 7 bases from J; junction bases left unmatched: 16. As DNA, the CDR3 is TGTGCCAGCAGCTCCAGACTAGCGACTAAGTCACCCAATACGCAGTATTTT. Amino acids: CASSSRLATKSPNTQYF.

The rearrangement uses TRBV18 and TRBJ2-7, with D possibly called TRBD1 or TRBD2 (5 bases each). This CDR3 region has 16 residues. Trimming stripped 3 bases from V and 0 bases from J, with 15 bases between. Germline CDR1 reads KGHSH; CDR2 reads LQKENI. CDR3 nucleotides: TGTGCCAGCTCACCTCCCGGGACGGCCAGCTCCTACGAGCAGTACTTC. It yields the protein CASSPPGTASSYEQYF. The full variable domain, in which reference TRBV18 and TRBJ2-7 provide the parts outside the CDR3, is NAGVMQNPRHLVRRRGQEARLRCSPMKGHSHVYWYRQLPEEGLKFMVYLQKENIIDESGMPKERFSAEFPKEGPSILRIQQVVRGDSAAYFCASSPPGTASSYEQYFGPGTRLTVT.

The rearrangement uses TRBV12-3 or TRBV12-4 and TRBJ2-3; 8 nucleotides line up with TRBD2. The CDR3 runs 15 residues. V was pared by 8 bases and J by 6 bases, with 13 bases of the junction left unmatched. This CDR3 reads CASSRGGGPGDTQYF. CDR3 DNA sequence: TGTGCCAGCTCCCGGGGGGGAGGGCCGGGTGATACGCAGTATTTT.

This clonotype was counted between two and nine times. The CDR3 protein is CATSRGGGGNTEAFF. The CDR3 region has the DNA TGTGCCACCAGCAGAGGAGGCGGGGGGAACACTGAAGCTTTCTTT. The chain recombines TRBV15 with TRBJ1-1, with D possibly TRBD1 on 5 matching bases. There are 15 residues in the CDR3. Trimming shortened V by 1 base and J by 1 base, and 10 bases separated the two germline ends. CDR1 is LNHNV and CDR2 is YYDKDF in the germline V gene (reference sequence). Variable domain in full (rest from reference TRBV15 and TRBJ1-1): DAMVIQNPRYQVTQFGKPVTLSCSQTLNHNVMYWYQQKSSQAPKLLFHYYDKDFNNEADTPDNFQSRRPNTSFCFLDIRSPGLGDTAMYLCATSRGGGGNTEAFFGQGTRLTVV.

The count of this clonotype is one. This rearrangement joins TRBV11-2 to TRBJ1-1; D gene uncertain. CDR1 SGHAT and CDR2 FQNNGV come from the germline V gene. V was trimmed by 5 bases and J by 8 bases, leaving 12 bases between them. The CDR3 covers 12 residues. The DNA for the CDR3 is TGTGCCAGCAGCCTCAGCCGCGGAGAAGCTTTCTTT. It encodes CASSLSRGEAFF. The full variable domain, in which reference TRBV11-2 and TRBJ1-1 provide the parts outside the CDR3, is EAGVAQSPRYKIIEKRQSVAFWCNPISGHATLYWYQQILGQGPKLLIQFQNNGVVDDSQLPKDRFSAERLKGVDSTLKIQPAKLEDSAVYLCASSLSRGEAFFGQGTRLTVV.

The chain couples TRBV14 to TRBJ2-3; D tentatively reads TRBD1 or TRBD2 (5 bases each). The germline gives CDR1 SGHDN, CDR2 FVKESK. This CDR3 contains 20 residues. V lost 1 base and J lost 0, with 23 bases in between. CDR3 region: CASSQGTGRNWGISTDTQYF. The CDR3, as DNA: TGTGCCAGCAGCCAAGGAACCGGCCGTAATTGGGGGATTAGCACAGATACGCAGTATTTT.

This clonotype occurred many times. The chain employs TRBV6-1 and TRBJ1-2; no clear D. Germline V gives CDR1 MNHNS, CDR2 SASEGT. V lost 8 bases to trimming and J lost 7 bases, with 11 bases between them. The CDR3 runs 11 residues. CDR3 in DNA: TGTGCCAGCCGAGAAGGAGGTGGCTACACCTTC. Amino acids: CASREGGGYTF.

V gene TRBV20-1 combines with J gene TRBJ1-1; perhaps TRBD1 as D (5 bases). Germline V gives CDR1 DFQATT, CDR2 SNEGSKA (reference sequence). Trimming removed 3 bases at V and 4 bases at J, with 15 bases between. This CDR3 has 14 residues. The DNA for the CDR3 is TGCAGTGCTAGTCGACGGGGCGGGAGCACTGAAGCTTTCTTT. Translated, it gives CSASRRGGSTEAFF.

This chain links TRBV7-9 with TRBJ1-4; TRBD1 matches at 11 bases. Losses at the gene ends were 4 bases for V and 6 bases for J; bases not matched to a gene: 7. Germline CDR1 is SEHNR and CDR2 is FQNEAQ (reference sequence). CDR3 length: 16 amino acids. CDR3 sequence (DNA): TGTGCCAGCAGCTCGCGGGGGACAGGGGGTCATGAAAAACTGTTTTTT. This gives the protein CASSSRGTGGHEKLFF.

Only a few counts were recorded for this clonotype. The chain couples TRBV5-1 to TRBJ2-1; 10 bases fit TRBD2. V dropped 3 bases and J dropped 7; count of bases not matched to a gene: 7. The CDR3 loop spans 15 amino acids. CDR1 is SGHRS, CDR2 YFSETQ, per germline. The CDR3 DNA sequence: TGCGCCAGCAGCTATCTAGCGGGGGTGGGAAATGAGCAGTTCTTC. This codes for CASSYLAGVGNEQFF.

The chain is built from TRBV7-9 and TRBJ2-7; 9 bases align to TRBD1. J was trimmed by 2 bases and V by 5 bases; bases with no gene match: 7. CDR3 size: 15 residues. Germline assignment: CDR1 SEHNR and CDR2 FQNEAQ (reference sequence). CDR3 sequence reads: CASSIGTGRTYEQYF. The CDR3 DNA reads TGTGCCAGCAGCATTGGGACAGGGAGAACCTACGAGCAGTACTTC. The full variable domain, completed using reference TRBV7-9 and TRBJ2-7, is DTGVSQNPRHKITKRGQNVTFRCDPISEHNRLYWYRQTLGQGPEFLTYFQNEAQLEKSRLLSDRFSAERPKGSFSTLEIQRTEQGDSAMYLCASSIGTGRTYEQYFGPGTRLTVT.

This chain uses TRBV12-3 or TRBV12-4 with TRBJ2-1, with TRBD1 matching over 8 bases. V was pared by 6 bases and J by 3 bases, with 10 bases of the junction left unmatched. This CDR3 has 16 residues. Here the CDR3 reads CASRATGAMIYNEQFF. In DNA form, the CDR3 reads TGTGCCAGCAGGGCGACAGGGGCGATGATCTACAATGAGCAGTTCTTC.

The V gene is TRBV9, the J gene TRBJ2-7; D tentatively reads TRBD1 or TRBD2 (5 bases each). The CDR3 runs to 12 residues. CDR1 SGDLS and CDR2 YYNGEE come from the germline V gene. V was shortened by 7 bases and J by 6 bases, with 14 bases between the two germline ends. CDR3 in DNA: TGTGCCAGCTCCCCCACTAGGGGCGAGCAGTACTTC. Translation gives CASSPTRGEQYF.

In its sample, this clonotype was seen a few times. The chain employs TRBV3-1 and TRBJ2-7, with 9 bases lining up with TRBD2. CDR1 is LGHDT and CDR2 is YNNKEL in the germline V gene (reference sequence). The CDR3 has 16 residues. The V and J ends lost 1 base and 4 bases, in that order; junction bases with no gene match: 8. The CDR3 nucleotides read TGTGCCAGCAGCCAAGTGGGCGGGAGGGCAGCGTACGAGCAGTACTTC. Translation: CASSQVGGRAAYEQYF.

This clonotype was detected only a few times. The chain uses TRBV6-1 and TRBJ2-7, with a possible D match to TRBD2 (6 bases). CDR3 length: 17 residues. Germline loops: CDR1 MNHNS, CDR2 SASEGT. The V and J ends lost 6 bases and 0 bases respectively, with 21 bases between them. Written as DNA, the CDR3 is TGTGCCAGCAGGATTGAGGGAGGCAGCTATAGCTCCTACGAGCAGTACTTC. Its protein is CASRIEGGSYSSYEQYF.

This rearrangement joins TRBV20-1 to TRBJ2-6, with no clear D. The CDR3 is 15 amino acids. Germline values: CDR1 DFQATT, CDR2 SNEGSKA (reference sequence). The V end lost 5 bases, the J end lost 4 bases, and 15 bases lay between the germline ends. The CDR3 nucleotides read TGCAGTGCTCTGGCCCTACGTGGAGGGGCCAACGTCCTGACTTTC. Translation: CSALALRGGANVLTF.

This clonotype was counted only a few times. CDR3 amino acids: CASSLIAGVREQYF. The CDR3 bases are TGTGCCAGCAGTTTGATAGCGGGAGTCCGCGAGCAGTACTTC. This rearrangement joins TRBV12-3 or TRBV12-4 to TRBJ2-7; 9 nucleotides line up with TRBD2. This CDR3 is built from 14 residues. The trim removed 3 bases at V and 6 bases at J, leaving 6 bases unmatched.

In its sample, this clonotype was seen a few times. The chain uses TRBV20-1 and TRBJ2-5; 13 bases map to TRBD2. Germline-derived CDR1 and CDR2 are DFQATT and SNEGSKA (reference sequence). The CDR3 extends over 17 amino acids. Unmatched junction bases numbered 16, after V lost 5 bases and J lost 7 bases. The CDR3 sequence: CSAALSALAGGPWTQYF. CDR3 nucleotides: TGCAGTGCTGCTCTCTCCGCACTAGCGGGGGGGCCATGGACCCAGTACTTC.

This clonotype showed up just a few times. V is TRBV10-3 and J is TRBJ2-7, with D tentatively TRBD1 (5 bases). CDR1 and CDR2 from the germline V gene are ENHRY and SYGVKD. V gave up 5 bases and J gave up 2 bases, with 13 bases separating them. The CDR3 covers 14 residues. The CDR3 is CAISTGQGTYEQYF. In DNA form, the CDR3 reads TGTGCCATCAGTACTGGGCAGGGCACCTACGAGCAGTACTTC.

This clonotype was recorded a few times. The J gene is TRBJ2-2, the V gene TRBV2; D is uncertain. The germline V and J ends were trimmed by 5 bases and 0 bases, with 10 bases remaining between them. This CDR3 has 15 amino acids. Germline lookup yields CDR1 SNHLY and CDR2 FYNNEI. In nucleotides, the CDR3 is TGTGCCAGCAGTCGTTTTGACTCGAACACCGGGGAGCTGTTTTTT. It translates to CASSRFDSNTGELFF.

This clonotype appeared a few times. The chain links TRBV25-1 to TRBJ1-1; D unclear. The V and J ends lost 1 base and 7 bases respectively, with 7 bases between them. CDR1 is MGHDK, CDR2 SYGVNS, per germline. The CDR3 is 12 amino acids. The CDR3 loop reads CASSESPREAFF. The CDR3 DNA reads TGTGCCAGCAGTGAATCTCCCCGTGAAGCTTTCTTT.

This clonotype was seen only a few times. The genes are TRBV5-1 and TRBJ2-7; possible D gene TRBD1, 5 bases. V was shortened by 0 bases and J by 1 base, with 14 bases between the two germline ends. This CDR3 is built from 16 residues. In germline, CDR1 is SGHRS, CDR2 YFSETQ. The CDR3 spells CASSLEGLGPSYEQYF. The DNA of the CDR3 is TGCGCCAGCAGCTTGGAGGGGTTAGGACCGTCCTACGAGCAGTACTTC.